These 7 T cell receptor beta chains came from one sample sequenced in a study of blood T cell repertoires in COVID-19. Here immunoSEQ multiplex PCR was the method, and the copy in TCRdb shows in-frame clones only, minus some. This table holds 35,000 to 50,000 clones, about 70% found once. Material for sequencing was peripheral blood. These receptors were taken from a man older than 75 with acute or convalescent COVID-19.

This chain uses TRBV7-9 with TRBJ1-2; 7 bases are shared with TRBD1. Germline loops: CDR1 SEHNR, CDR2 FQNEAQ (reference sequence). Trimming removed 3 bases from V and 4 bases from J; junction bases left unmatched: 8. The CDR3 loop spans 15 amino acids. CDR3: CASSFADRPRYGYTF. In DNA, the CDR3 is TGTGCCAGCAGCTTTGCGGACAGGCCTCGCTATGGCTACACCTTC.

The chain uses TRBV28 and TRBJ2-1; 7 bases are a match to TRBD1. The germline V gene encodes CDR1 MDHEN and CDR2 SYDVKM. J gave up 1 base and V 4 bases, and 4 bases lay outside the gene matches. The CDR3 has 15 residues. CDR3 loop: CASSYRGGSYNEQFF. CDR3 DNA sequence: TGTGCCAGCAGTTACAGGGGTGGGTCCTACAATGAGCAGTTCTTC. Full variable domain (outside the CDR3, taken from reference TRBV28 and TRBJ2-1): DVKVTQSSRYLVKRTGEKVFLECVQDMDHENMFWYRQDPGLGLRLIYFSYDVKMKEKGDIPEGYSVSREKKERFSLILESASTNQTSMYLCASSYRGGSYNEQFFGPGTRLTVL.

Here the CDR3 reads CATSRDGGGWGKLFF. Here the CDR3 DNA reads TGTGCCACCAGCAGAGATGGAGGCGGGTGGGGAAAACTGTTTTTT. The chain couples TRBV15 to TRBJ1-4; D ambiguous. The germline V gene encodes CDR1 LNHNV and CDR2 YYDKDF (reference sequence). Trimming cost V 0 bases and J 10 bases, with 15 bases left between them. This CDR3 has 15 residues.

V gene TRBV5-1 combines with J gene TRBJ2-2; 9 nucleotides line up with TRBD2. The ends lost 2 bases at V and 0 bases at J; junction bases unmatched: 5. CDR1 is SGHRS and CDR2 is YFSETQ in the germline V gene. The CDR3 length is 17 residues. The CDR3 is CASSFPSGVANTGELFF. The CDR3 DNA reads TGCGCCAGCAGCTTTCCTAGCGGGGTCGCGAACACCGGGGAGCTGTTTTTT.

This clone came up a few times. The rearrangement joins TRBV5-8 to TRBJ1-5, with a possible D match to TRBD1 (6 bases). The germline V gene has CDR1 SGHTS and CDR2 YDEGEE. This CDR3 comprises 17 residues. V was shortened by 4 bases and J by 0 bases, with 17 bases between the two germline ends. The CDR3 protein is CASSTEGGIYSNQPQHF. In DNA, the CDR3 is TGTGCCAGCAGCACCGAAGGGGGTATATATAGCAATCAGCCCCAGCATTTT. Complete variable domain (other parts from reference TRBV5-8 and TRBJ1-5): EAGVTQSPTHLIKTRGQQATLRCSPISGHTSVYWYQQALGLGLQFLLWYDEGEERNRGNFPPRFSGRQFPNYSSELNVNALELEDSALYLCASSTEGGIYSNQPQHFGDGTRLSIL.

About this clone itself: Different DNA sequences within this sample yield the same CDR3. This rearrangement joins TRBV5-1 to TRBJ2-3; D call uncertain. V was trimmed by 0 bases and J by 2 bases, leaving 7 bases between them. Looked up from germline, CDR1 is SGHRS and CDR2 is YFSETQ. This CDR3 has 14 amino acids. The CDR3 loop reads CASSLVADTDTQYF. In DNA form, the CDR3 reads TGCGCCAGCAGCTTGGTTGCGGACACAGATACGCAGTATTTT.

The CDR3 is CASSSPGGYTEAFF. The CDR3 DNA reads as TGTGCCAGCAGTTCCCCAGGGGGCTACACTGAAGCTTTCTTT. The chain joins TRBV28 to TRBJ1-1, with 8 bases fitting TRBD1. The germline CDR1 and CDR2 sequences are MDHEN and SYDVKM. This CDR3 is 14 amino acids long. V dropped 4 bases and J dropped 3; count of bases not matched to a gene: 4.